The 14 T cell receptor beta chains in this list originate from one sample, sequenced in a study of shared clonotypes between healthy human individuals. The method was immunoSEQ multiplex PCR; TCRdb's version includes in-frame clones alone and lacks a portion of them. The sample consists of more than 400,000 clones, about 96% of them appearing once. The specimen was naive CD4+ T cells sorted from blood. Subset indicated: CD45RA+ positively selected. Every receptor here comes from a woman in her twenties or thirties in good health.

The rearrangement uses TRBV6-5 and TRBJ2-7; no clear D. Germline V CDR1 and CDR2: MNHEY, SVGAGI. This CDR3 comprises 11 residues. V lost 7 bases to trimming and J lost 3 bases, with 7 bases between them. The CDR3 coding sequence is TGTGCCAGCACCGCCGGCTACGAGCAGTACTTC. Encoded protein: CASTAGYEQYF.

The CDR3 reads CASSPLWGPNTGELFF. The CDR3 DNA is TGTGCCAGCTCACCGCTTTGGGGGCCTAACACCGGGGAGCTGTTTTTT. The chain joins TRBV18 to TRBJ2-2, with D perhaps TRBD1 (6 bases). Looked up from germline, CDR1 is KGHSH and CDR2 is LQKENI. This CDR3 is 16 amino acids long. Trimming left V 3 bases short and J 2 bases short, with 13 bases between.

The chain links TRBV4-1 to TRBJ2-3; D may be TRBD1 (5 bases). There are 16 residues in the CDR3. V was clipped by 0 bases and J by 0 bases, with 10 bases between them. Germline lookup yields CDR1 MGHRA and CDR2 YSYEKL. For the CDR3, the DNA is TGCGCCAGCAGCCAAGATTCAGGGTCTAGCACAGATACGCAGTATTTT. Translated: CASSQDSGSSTDTQYF.

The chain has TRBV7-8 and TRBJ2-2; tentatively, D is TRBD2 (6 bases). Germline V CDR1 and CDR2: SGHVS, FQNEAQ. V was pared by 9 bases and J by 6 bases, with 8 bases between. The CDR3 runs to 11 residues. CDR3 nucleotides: TGTGCCAGGGGGGAGGCCGGGGAGCTGTTTTTT. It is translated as CARGEAGELFF.

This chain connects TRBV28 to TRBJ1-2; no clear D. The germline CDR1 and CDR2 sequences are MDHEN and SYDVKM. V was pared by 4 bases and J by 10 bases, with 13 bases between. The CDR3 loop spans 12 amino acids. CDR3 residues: CASSSGRMLYTF. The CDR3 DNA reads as TGTGCCAGCAGTTCGGGCAGAATGCTCTACACCTTC.

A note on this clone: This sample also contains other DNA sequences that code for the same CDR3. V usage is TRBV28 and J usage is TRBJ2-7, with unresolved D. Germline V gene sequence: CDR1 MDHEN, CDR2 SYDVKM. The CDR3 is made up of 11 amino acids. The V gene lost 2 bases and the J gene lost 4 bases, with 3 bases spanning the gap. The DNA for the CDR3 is TGTGCCAGCAGTTTAAGATACGAGCAGTACTTC. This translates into CASSLRYEQYF.

The chain's CDR3 is CASSHPREGAKTYEQYF. In DNA form, the CDR3 reads TGCGCCAGCAGCCACCCCCGGGAGGGGGCGAAAACCTACGAGCAGTACTTC. The chain joins TRBV4-1 to TRBJ2-7, with D maybe TRBD2 (8 bases). The CDR3 runs to 17 residues. CDR1 and CDR2 (germline): MGHRA, YSYEKL. V was clipped by 3 bases and J by 2 bases, with 20 bases between them.

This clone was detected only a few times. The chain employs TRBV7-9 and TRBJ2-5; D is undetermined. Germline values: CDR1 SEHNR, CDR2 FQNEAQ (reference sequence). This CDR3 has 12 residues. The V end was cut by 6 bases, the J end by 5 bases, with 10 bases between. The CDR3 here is CASSSDGETQYF. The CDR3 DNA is TGTGCCAGCAGTTCGGACGGCGAGACCCAGTACTTC. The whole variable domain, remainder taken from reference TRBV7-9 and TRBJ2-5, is DTGVSQNPRHKITKRGQNVTFRCDPISEHNRLYWYRQTLGQGPEFLTYFQNEAQLEKSRLLSDRFSAERPKGSFSTLEIQRTEQGDSAMYLCASSSDGETQYFGPGTRLLVL.

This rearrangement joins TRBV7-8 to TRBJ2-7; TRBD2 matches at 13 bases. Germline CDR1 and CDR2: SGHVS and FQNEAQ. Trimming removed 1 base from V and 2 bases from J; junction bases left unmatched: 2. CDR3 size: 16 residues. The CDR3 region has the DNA TGTGCCAGCAGCTTAGGGACTAGCGGGAGTCCCTACGAGCAGTACTTC. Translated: CASSLGTSGSPYEQYF. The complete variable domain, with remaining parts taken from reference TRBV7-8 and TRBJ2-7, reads GAGVSQSPRYKVAKRGQDVALRCDPISGHVSLFWYQQALGQGPEFLTYFQNEAQLDKSGLPSDRFFAERPEGSVSTLKIQRTQQEDSAVYLCASSLGTSGSPYEQYFGPGTRLTVT.

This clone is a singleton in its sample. The CDR3 here is CASSLVQGAHEQFF. The CDR3 DNA follows: TGTGCCAGCAGCTTGGTACAGGGGGCTCATGAGCAGTTCTTC. V usage is TRBV7-9 and J usage is TRBJ2-1; TRBD1 agrees at 9 bases. This CDR3 comprises 14 residues. Trimming cost V 3 bases and J 8 bases; bases outside gene matches: 5. The germline gives CDR1 SEHNR, CDR2 FQNEAQ (reference sequence).

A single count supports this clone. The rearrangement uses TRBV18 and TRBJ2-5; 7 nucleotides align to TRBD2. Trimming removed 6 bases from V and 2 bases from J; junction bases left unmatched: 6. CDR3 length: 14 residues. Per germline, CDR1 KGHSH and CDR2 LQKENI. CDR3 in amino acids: CASSPSGAQETQYF. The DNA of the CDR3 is TGTGCCAGCTCTCCCAGCGGGGCTCAAGAGACCCAGTACTTC.

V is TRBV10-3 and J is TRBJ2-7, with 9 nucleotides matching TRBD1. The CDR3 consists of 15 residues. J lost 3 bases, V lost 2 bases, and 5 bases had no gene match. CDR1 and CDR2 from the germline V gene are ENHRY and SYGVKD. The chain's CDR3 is CAISEGDRVIYEQYF. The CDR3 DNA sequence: TGTGCCATCAGTGAGGGGGACAGGGTAATCTACGAGCAGTACTTC.

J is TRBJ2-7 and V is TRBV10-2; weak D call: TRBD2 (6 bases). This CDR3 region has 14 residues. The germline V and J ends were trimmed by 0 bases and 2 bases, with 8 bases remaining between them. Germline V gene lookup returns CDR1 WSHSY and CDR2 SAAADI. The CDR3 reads CASSESRTTYEQYF. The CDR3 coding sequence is TGCGCCAGCAGTGAGTCCCGGACTACCTACGAGCAGTACTTC.

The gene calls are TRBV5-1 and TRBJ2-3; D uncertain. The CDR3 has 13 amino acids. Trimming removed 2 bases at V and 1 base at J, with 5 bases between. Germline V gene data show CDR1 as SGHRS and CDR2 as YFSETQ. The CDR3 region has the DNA TGCGCCAGCAGCTTCCAGGGCACAGATACGCAGTATTTT. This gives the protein CASSFQGTDTQYF.